A selection of T cell receptor beta chains follows, all from one sample in a study of T cells after yellow fever vaccination. MiXCR was run by TCRdb on the 5' RACE reads, yielding one entry per CDR3 protein. In the table there are approximately 250,000 distinct CDR3 sequences, roughly 4% of which are singletons. This specimen was PBMCs, taken 15 days after the yellow fever booster vaccination. All receptors come from a man between 18 and 35 years old who received the YFV17D yellow fever vaccine. The CDR3 runs from the conserved cysteine through the conserved F or W. The D gene is left open where the match is weak. A clone size is listed for some rows: how often the clone was seen (once, few, many), or a class if it is expanded.

j_call clone_size d_call v_call cdr3_nt cdr3_aa
TRBJ2-1 many - TRBV7-2 TGTGCCAGCAGCCTTAGTTTGCCCCTCTACAATGAGCAGTTCTTC CASSLSLPLYNEQFF
TRBJ2-5 many - TRBV7-9 TGTGCCAGCAGCCCCCGGTCCCTAGAGGGAGAGACCCAGTACTTC CASSPRSLEGETQYF
TRBJ1-1 many - TRBV5-1 TGCGCCAGCAGCCAGGACAGAATGAACACTGAAGCTTTCTTT CASSQDRMNTEAFF
TRBJ2-5 many - TRBV11-2 TGTGCCAGCAGCTTAATTGGGGTCAGGGGGACCCAGTACTTC CASSLIGVRGTQYF
TRBJ2-1 - - TRBV7-3 TGTGCCAGCAGCCCCTCAGACTCACCCAATGAGCAGTTCTTC CASSPSDSPNEQFF
TRBJ2-7 many - TRBV6-2/TRBV6-3 TGTGCCAGCAGTTCTCAGTACGAGCAGTACTTC CASSSQYEQYF
TRBJ2-3 many - TRBV7-2 TGTGCCAGCAGCTTAAGTTGGAGGACAGATACGCAGTATTTT CASSLSWRTDTQYF
TRBJ2-3 many TRBD2 TRBV12-3/TRBV12-4 TGTGCCAGCAGTTCTCCACTAGCGGGGGGGCGTACAGATACGCAGTATTTT CASSSPLAGGRTDTQYF
TRBJ2-3 many TRBD1 TRBV2 TGTGCCAGCAACTTGGAGACAGGGGGAACAGATACGCAGTATTTT CASNLETGGTDTQYF
TRBJ2-1 many TRBD2 TRBV19 TGTGCCAGTAGCCCCTCCGAGGCGGGGGGGTACAATGAGCAGTTCTTC CASSPSEAGGYNEQFF
TRBJ2-3 many TRBD1 TRBV20-1 TGCAGTGCTAGAGGGACAGGATACACAGATACGCAGTATTTT CSARGTGYTDTQYF
TRBJ2-7 many TRBD2 TRBV5-1 TGCGCCAGCAGCATAACCTTAGCGGGGGGCAGCTCCTACGAGCAGTACTTC CASSITLAGGSSYEQYF
TRBJ1-4 many - TRBV7-8 TGTGCCAGCAGCTTAGGGGGAAGGACTAATGAAAAACTGTTTTTT CASSLGGRTNEKLFF
TRBJ2-7 many TRBD1 TRBV7-2 TGTGCCAGCAGCGTAACGACAGGGGGAGGCTCCGAGCAGTACTTC CASSVTTGGGSEQYF
TRBJ2-1 many - TRBV28 TGTGCCAGCAGTTTTCTCGGGGCAGGGTCCTACAATGAGCAGTTCTTC CASSFLGAGSYNEQFF
TRBJ2-3 - TRBD1 TRBV4-2 TGTGCCAGCAGCCAAGCCAGGGGGCGGCAAGATACGCAGTATTTT CASSQARGRQDTQYF
TRBJ2-3 many - TRBV28 TGTGCCAGCAGTTCTCCCGGGGACGGCACAGATACGCAGTATTTT CASSSPGDGTDTQYF
TRBJ2-5 many - TRBV11-2 TGTGCCAGCAGCTCGCGGGTCTTACTGGAGACCCAGTACTTC CASSSRVLLETQYF
TRBJ1-1 few - TRBV3-1 TGTGCCAGCAGCCAAAGGCAATTGAACACTGAAGCTTTCTTT CASSQRQLNTEAFF
TRBJ2-1 many - TRBV4-1 TGCGCCAGCAGCCAAGATAGCCGCTTCAATGAGCAGTTCTTC CASSQDSRFNEQFF
TRBJ1-1 many - TRBV19 TGTGCCAGTAGTTTCCAGGGCATGAACACTGAAGCTTTCTTT CASSFQGMNTEAFF
TRBJ2-1 many - TRBV12-3/TRBV12-4 TGTGCCAGCAGTTTCACGGATGAGCAGTTCTTC CASSFTDEQFF
TRBJ2-7 many TRBD2 TRBV20-1 TGCAGTGCTCCCCGGGGGGACTACGAGCAGTACTTC CSAPRGDYEQYF